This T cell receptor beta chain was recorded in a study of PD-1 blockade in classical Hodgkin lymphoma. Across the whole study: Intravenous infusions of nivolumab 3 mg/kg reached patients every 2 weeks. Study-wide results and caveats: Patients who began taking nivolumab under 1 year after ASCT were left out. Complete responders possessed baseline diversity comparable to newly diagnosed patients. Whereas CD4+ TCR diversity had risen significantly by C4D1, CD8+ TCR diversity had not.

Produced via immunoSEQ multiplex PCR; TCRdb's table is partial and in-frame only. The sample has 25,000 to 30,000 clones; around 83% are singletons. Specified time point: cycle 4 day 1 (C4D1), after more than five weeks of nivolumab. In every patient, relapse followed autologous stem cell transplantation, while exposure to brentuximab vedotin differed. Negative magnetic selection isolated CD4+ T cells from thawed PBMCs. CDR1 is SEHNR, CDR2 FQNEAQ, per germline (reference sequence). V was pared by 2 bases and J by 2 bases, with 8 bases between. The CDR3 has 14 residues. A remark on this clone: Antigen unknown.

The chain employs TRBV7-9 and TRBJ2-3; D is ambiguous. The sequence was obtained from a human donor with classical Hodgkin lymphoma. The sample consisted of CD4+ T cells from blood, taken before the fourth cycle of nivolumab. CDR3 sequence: CASSLTQPTDTQYF. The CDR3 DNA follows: TGTGCCAGCAGCTTAACACAACCCACAGATACGCAGTATTTT.